A single sample gave rise to the 8 T cell receptor beta chains below, sequenced in a study of CD8 T cells in ankylosing spondylitis. In TCRdb, the 5' RACE reads were re-called with MiXCR into one record per CDR3 protein. This sample yields more than 250,000 distinct CDR3 sequences, of which 11% are seen a single time; roughly 9.1% belongs to the top ten. The sample comprised blood, either unsorted or a sorted T cell fraction (not recorded which). The receptors stem from a female donor with ankylosing spondylitis or in good health (not recorded which).

This clonotype appeared many times. The chain uses TRBV20-1 and TRBJ1-1; D not resolved. Germline loops: CDR1 DFQATT, CDR2 SNEGSKA (reference sequence). V gave up 5 bases and J gave up 2 bases, with 12 bases separating them. CDR3 length equals 13 residues. As DNA, the CDR3 is TGCAGTGCTGCGGGATATACTAACACTGAAGCTTTCTTT. Encoded protein: CSAAGYTNTEAFF.

This clonotype has ten or more counts. This chain connects TRBV29-1 to TRBJ2-5, with TRBD2 as a possible D gene (5 bases). CDR1 and CDR2 (germline): SQVTM, ANQGSEA. The CDR3 is 12 amino acids. V was pared by 4 bases and J by 5 bases, with 11 bases between. The DNA of the CDR3 is TGCAGCGTTGCGTTAGCGTGGGAGACCCAGTACTTC. Protein sequence: CSVALAWETQYF.

This clonotype was seen many times. V is TRBV3-1 and J is TRBJ2-7; 12 bases map to TRBD2. V was clipped by 6 bases and J by 3 bases; unmatched bases: 6. This CDR3 comprises 15 residues. The germline V gene has CDR1 LGHDT and CDR2 YNNKEL (reference sequence). This CDR3 reads CASSRRLAGDYEQYF. As DNA, the CDR3 is TGTGCCAGCAGTCGAAGACTAGCGGGAGACTACGAGCAGTACTTC.

This clonotype was observed a few times. V usage is TRBV3-1 and J usage is TRBJ2-6; D ambiguous. CDR1 and CDR2 (germline): LGHDT, YNNKEL (reference sequence). V was cut by 1 base and J by 0 bases, with 1 base left in between. The CDR3 is 14 residues long. The CDR3 protein is CASSQASGANVLTF. The CDR3 DNA sequence: TGTGCCAGCAGCCAAGCCTCTGGGGCCAACGTCCTGACTTTC.

This clonotype was seen at least ten times. J is TRBJ1-5 and V is TRBV12-3 or TRBV12-4; 10 bases are a match to TRBD1. V shed 4 bases, J shed 4 bases, and the junction held 10 bases outside the gene matches. The CDR3 spans 17 residues. The CDR3 DNA reads TGTGCCAGCAGTTCGCCGGGACAGGGGCAGTTGAATCAGCCCCAGCATTTT. It codes for CASSSPGQGQLNQPQHF.

This clonotype was recorded a few times. The chain is built from TRBV10-3 and TRBJ2-1; TRBD2 might be the D (6 bases). CDR3 length: 14 amino acids. In germline, CDR1 is ENHRY, CDR2 SYGVKD. Trimming left V 4 bases short and J 10 bases short, with 17 bases between. CDR3 nucleotides: TGTGCCATCAGTGTCGGGCGGGCGGGGTCCGAGCAGTTCTTC. This translates into CAISVGRAGSEQFF.

This clonotype came up many times. The chain joins TRBV28 to TRBJ2-2; 7 nucleotides line up with TRBD1. Germline trimming cut 6 bases from V and 8 bases from J; bases unmatched to any gene: 15. In germline, CDR1 is MDHEN, CDR2 SYDVKM. The CDR3 sequence is 16 residues long. As DNA, the CDR3 is TGTGCCAGCAGGGAATCCGGGACAGTCTTGCCAGGGGAGCTGTTTTTT. Its translation is CASRESGTVLPGELFF.

This clonotype has at least ten counts. The chain employs TRBV7-2 and TRBJ1-2, with D possibly TRBD1 on 6 matching bases. CDR1 and CDR2 (germline): SGHTA, FQGNSA. Trimming pared 3 bases from V and 3 bases from J, leaving 8 bases between. The CDR3 covers 13 residues. The DNA of the CDR3 is TGTGCCAGCAGCTTGGACAGCCACTATGGCTACACCTTC. Translation: CASSLDSHYGYTF.